This T cell receptor beta chain comes out of a study of tumour-infiltrating T cells in Burkitt lymphoma. The table came from immunoSEQ multiplex PCR; TCRdb's copy has only in-frame clones and leaves some out. Of tens of thousands of clones in the sample, around 31% were seen once. V was trimmed by 6 bases and J by 8 bases, leaving 16 bases between them. Germline CDR1 reads SNHLY; CDR2 reads FYNNEI. This CDR3 region has 13 residues. This clone showed up just a few times. The source material was tumor tissue. This rearrangement joins TRBV2 to TRBJ1-2; TRBD1 is a possible D gene (6 bases). The source of this sequence is a human donor with Burkitt lymphoma. CDR3 coding DNA: TGTGCCAGCAGGCGGACAGACCCCGAGGGCTACACCTTC. Translation: CASRRTDPEGYTF.